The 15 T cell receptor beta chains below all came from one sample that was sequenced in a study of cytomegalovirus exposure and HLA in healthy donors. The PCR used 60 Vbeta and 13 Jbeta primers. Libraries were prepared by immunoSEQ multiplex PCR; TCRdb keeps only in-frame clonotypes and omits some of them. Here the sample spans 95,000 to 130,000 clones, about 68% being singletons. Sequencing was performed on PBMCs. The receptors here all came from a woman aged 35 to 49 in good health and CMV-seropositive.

Here the CDR3 reads CASFPTGQNTGELFF. The CDR3 DNA reads TGTGCCAGCTTTCCTACGGGACAGAACACCGGGGAGCTGTTTTTT. The V gene is TRBV25-1, the J gene TRBJ2-2; D is perhaps TRBD1 (6 bases). The V end was cut by 8 bases, the J end by 1 base, with 14 bases between. This CDR3 has 15 amino acids. Germline CDR1 reads MGHDK; CDR2 reads SYGVNS.

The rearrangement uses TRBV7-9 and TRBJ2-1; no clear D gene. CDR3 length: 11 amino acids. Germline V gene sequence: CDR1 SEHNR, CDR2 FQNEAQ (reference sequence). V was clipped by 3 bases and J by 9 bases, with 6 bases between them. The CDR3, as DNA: TGTGCCAGCAGCTTCTCTAGTGAGCAGTTCTTC. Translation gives CASSFSSEQFF.

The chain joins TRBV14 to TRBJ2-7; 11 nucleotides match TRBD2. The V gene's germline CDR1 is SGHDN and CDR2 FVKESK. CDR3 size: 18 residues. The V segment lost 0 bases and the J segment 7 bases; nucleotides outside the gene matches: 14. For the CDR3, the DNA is TGTGCCAGCAGCCAAGAGAGGGGTACTAGCGGGAGAGTAAGGGAGCAGTACTTC. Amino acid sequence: CASSQERGTSGRVREQYF.

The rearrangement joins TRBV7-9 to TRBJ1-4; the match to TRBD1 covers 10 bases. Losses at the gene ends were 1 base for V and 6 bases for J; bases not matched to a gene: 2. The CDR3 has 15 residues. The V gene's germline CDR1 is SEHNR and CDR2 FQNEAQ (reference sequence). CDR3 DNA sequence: TGTGCCAGCAGCTTAGTGACAGGGGGCGATGAAAAACTGTTTTTT. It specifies CASSLVTGGDEKLFF. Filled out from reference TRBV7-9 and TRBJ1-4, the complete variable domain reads DTGVSQNPRHKITKRGQNVTFRCDPISEHNRLYWYRQTLGQGPEFLTYFQNEAQLEKSRLLSDRFSAERPKGSFSTLEIQRTEQGDSAMYLCASSLVTGGDEKLFFGSGTQLSVL.

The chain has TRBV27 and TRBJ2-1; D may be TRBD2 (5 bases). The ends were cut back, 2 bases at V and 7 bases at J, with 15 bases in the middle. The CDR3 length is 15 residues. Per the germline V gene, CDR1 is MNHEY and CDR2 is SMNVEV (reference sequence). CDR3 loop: CASSLPRADRNEQFF. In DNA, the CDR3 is TGTGCCAGCAGTTTACCGCGGGCCGATCGGAATGAGCAGTTCTTC.

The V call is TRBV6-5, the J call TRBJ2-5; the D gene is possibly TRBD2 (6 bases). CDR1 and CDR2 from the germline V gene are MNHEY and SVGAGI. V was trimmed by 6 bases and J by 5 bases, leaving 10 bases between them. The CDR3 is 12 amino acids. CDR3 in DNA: TGTGCCAGCAGCTTTGGAGGGGAGACCCAGTACTTC. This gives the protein CASSFGGETQYF.

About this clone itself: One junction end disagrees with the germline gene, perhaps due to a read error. CDR3 region: CASSLGRGVERYF. Written as DNA, the CDR3 is TGTGCCAGCAGCTTAGGCAGGGGGGTAGAGCGGTACTTC. The chain employs TRBV7-8 and TRBJ2-7, with TRBD1 as a possible D gene (7 bases). This CDR3 comprises 13 residues. Germline assignment: CDR1 SGHVS and CDR2 FQNEAQ. Complete variable domain (other parts from reference TRBV7-8 and TRBJ2-7): GAGVSQSPRYKVAKRGQDVALRCDPISGHVSLFWYQQALGQGPEFLTYFQNEAQLDKSGLPSDRFFAERPEGSVSTLKIQRTQQEDSAVYLCASSLGRGVERYFGPGTRLTVT.

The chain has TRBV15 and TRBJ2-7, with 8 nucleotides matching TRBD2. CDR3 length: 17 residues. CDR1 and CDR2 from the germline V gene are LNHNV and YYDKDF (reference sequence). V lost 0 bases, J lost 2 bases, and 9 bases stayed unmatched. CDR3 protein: CATSRDPPREAPYEQYF. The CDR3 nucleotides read TGTGCCACCAGCAGAGATCCCCCGCGGGAGGCCCCCTACGAGCAGTACTTC. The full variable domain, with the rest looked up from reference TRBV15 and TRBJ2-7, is DAMVIQNPRYQVTQFGKPVTLSCSQTLNHNVMYWYQQKSSQAPKLLFHYYDKDFNNEADTPDNFQSRRPNTSFCFLDIRSPGLGDTAMYLCATSRDPPREAPYEQYFGPGTRLTVT.

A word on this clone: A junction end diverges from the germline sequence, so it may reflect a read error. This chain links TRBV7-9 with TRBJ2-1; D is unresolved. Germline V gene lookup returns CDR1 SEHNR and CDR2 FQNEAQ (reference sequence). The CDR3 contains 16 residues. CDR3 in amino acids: CSSSPSGSASYNEQFF. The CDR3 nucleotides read TGTTCCAGCAGCCCGTCTGGAAGCGCCTCCTACAATGAGCAGTTCTTC.

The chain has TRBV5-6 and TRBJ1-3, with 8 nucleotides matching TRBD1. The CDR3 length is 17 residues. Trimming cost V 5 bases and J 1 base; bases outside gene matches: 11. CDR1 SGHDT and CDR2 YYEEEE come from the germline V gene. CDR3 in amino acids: CASRPTGERLSGNTIYF. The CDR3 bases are TGTGCCAGCAGGCCGACAGGGGAAAGGTTATCTGGAAACACCATATATTTT.

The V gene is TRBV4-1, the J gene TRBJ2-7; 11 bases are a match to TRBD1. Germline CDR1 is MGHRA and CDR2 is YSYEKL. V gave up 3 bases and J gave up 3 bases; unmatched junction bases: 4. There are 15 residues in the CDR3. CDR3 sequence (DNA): TGCGCCAGCAGCCAGGGACAGGGGGGAGGCTACGAGCAGTACTTC. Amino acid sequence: CASSQGQGGGYEQYF.

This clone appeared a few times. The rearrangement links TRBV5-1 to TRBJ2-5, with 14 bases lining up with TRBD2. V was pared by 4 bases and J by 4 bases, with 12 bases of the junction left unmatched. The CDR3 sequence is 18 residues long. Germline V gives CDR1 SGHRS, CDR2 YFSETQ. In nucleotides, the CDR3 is TGCGCCAGCAGCAAGGGACTAGCGGGAGACGTTGTTCCAGAGACCCAGTACTTC. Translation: CASSKGLAGDVVPETQYF. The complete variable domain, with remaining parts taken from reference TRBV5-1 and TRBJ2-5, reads KAGVTQTPRYLIKTRGQQVTLSCSPISGHRSVSWYQQTPGQGLQFLFEYFSETQRNKGNFPGRFSGRQFSNSRSEMNVSTLELGDSALYLCASSKGLAGDVVPETQYFGPGTRLLVL.

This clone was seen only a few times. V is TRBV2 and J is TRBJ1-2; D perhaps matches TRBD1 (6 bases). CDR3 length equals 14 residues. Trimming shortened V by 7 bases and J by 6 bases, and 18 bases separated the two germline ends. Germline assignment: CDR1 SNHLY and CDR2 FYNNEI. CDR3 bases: TGTGCCAGCAACCCTCGGACAGCCTGGGATGGCTACACCTTC. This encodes CASNPRTAWDGYTF.

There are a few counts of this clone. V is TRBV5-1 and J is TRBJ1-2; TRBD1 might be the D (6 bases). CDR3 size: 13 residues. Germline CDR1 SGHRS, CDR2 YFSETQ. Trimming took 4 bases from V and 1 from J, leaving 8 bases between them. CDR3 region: CASSMDSNYGYTF. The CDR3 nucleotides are TGCGCCAGCAGCATGGACAGTAACTATGGCTACACCTTC.

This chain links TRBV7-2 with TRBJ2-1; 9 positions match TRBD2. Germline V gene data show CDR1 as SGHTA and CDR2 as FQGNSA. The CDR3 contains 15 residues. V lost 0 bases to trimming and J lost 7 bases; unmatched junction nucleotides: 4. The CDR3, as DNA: TGTGCCAGCAGCTTAGCTAGCGGGAGTGGAAATGAGCAGTTCTTC. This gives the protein CASSLASGSGNEQFF.